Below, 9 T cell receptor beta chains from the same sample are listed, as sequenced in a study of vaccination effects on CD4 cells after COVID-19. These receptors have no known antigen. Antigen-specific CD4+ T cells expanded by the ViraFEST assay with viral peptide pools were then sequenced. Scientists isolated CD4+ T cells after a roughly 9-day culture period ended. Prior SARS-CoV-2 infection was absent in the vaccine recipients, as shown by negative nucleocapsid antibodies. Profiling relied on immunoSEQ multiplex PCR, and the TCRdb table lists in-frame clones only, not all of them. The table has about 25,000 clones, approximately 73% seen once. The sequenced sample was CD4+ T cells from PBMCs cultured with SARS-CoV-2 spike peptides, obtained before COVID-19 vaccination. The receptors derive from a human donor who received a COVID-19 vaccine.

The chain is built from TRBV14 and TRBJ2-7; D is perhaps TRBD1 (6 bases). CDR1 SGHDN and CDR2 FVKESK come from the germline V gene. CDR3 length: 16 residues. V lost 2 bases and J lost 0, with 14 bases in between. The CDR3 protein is CASSQKFRGDSYEQYF. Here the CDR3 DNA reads TGTGCCAGCAGCCAAAAATTCAGGGGCGACTCCTACGAGCAGTACTTC.

The CDR3 here is CASSTPTGANVLTF. CDR3 nucleotide sequence: TGTGCCAGCAGCACCCCGACAGGGGCCAACGTCCTGACTTTC. This sequence joins TRBV5-4 and TRBJ2-6, with no clear D. The CDR3 totals 14 residues. The ends were cut back, 4 bases at V and 4 bases at J, with 9 bases in the middle. CDR1 is SGHNT, CDR2 YYREEE, per germline (reference sequence).

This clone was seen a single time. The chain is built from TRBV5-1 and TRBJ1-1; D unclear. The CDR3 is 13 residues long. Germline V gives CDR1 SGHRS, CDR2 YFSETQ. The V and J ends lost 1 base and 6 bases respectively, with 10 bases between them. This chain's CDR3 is CASSLSFGAEAFF. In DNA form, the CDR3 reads TGCGCCAGCAGCTTGAGTTTCGGCGCTGAAGCTTTCTTT.

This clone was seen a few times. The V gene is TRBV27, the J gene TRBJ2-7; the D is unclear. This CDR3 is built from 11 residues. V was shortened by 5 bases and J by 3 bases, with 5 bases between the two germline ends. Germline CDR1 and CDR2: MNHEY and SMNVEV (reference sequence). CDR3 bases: TGTGCCAGCAGTACGGGCTACGAGCAGTACTTC. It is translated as CASSTGYEQYF.

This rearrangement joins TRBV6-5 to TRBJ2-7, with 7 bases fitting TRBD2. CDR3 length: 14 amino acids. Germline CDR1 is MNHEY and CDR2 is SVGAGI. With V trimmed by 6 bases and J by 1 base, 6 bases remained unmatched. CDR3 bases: TGTGCCAGCAGCACAGGACTAGGGTCCTACGAGCAGTACTTC. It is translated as CASSTGLGSYEQYF.

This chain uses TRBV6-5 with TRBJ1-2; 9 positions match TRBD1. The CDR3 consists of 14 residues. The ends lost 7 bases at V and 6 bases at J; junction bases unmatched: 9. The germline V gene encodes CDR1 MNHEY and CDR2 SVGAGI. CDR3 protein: CASKLQGARDGYTF. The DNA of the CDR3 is TGTGCCAGCAAGCTACAGGGGGCGCGGGATGGCTACACCTTC.

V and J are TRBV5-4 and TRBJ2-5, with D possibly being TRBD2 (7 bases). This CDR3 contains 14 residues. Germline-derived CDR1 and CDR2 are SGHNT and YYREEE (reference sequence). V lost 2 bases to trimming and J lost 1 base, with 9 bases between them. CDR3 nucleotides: TGTGCCAGCAGCTTACGGGGGGCCCAAGAGACCCAGTACTTC. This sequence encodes CASSLRGAQETQYF.

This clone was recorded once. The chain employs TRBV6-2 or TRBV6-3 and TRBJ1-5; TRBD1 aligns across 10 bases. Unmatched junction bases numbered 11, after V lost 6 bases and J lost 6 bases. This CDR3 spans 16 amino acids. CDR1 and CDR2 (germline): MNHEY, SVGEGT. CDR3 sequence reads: CASSLQDRGSRQPQHF. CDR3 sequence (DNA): TGTGCCAGCAGCTTACAGGACAGGGGGTCGCGTCAGCCCCAGCATTTT.

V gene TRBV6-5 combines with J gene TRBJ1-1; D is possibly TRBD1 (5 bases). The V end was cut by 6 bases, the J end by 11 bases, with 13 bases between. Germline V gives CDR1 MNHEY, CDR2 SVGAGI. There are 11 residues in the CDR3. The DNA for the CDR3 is TGTGCCAGCAGCCTCCAGGGTACGGCTTTCTTT. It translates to CASSLQGTAFF.